This is a list of T cell receptor beta chains from one sample in a study of OX40 agonist ivuxolimab in advanced cancers. Data came from immunoSEQ multiplex PCR; TCRdb stores just in-frame clones and leaves some out. The sample carries some 52,000 clones, 85% to 95% recorded once. Sequences were derived from CD4+ or CD8+ T cells sorted from blood, sampled in a trial of the OX40 agonist ivuxolimab. Source of these receptors: an adult with an advanced solid tumor such as melanoma, head and neck, liver or kidney cancer. The CDR3 runs from the conserved cysteine through the conserved F or W. The D gene is left open where the match is weak. Size tells how often a clone was seen (once, few, many) or the class of an expanded clone, and some rows leave it out.

TRBJ2-2 NA TRBV19 NA CASSIAGTGELFF TGTGCCAGTAGTATAGCAGGGACCGGGGAGCTGTTTTTT
TRBJ2-7 NA TRBV19 NA CASSIALAGYEQYF TGTGCCAGTAGTATCGCCCTAGCCGGCTACGAGCAGTACTTC
TRBJ1-2 NA TRBV5-5 NA CASSFSGTPNYGYTF TGTGCCAGCAGCTTCAGTGGGACGCCAAACTATGGCTACACCTTC
TRBJ2-5 NA TRBV28 once CASSLGLKETQYF TGTGCCAGCAGCTTGGGCTTAAAAGAGACCCAGTACTTC
TRBJ2-7 TRBD1 TRBV2 NA CASGQGVGQYF TGTGCCAGTGGACAGGGGGTAGGGCAGTACTTC
TRBJ2-7 TRBD2 TRBV19 NA CASSKSMSSGPREQYF TGTGCCAGTAGTAAGAGTATGTCTAGCGGCCCCCGCGAGCAGTACTTC
TRBJ2-1 NA TRBV11-3 NA CASSLVGTHNEQFF TGTGCCAGCAGCTTAGTCGGGACGCATAATGAGCAGTTCTTC
TRBJ2-1 TRBD1 TRBV9 NA CASSASGGTIGYNEQFF TGTGCCAGCAGCGCCTCAGGGGGAACGATAGGTTACAATGAGCAGTTCTTC
TRBJ2-5 TRBD1 TRBV5-8 NA CASSDGTGGTQYF TGTGCCAGCAGCGATGGGACAGGAGGGACCCAGTACTTC
TRBJ1-2 NA TRBV2 NA CASSEQGGYGYTF TGTGCCAGCAGCGAACAGGGAGGCTATGGCTACACCTTC
TRBJ2-5 TRBD2 TRBV9 NA CASSVEAGGAETQYF TGTGCCAGCAGCGTAGAGGCGGGAGGGGCGGAGACCCAGTACTTC
TRBJ1-5 TRBD1 TRBV28 NA CASSPQGVGNQPQHF TGTGCCAGCAGTCCGCAGGGGGTTGGGAATCAGCCCCAGCATTTT
TRBJ2-2 TRBD2 TRBV7-3 NA CASTQPGLAGVGGTGELFF TGTGCCAGCACCCAACCGGGACTAGCGGGAGTCGGGGGCACCGGGGAGCTGTTTTTT
TRBJ1-2 TRBD1 TRBV19 NA CASSPGQGYGYTF TGTGCCAGTAGTCCCGGACAGGGGTATGGCTACACCTTC
TRBJ2-2 NA TRBV4-1 NA CASSQVYTFTGELFF TGCGCCAGCAGCCAAGTATATACCTTCACCGGGGAGCTGTTTTTT
TRBJ1-2 NA TRBV9 NA CASSVEGGYGYTF TGTGCCAGCAGCGTAGAGGGGGGTTATGGCTACACCTTC
TRBJ2-2 TRBD1 TRBV28 NA CASSTPTYSGTATGELFF TGTGCCAGCAGTACTCCTACCTACTCCGGGACAGCTACCGGGGAGCTGTTTTTT
TRBJ2-1 TRBD2 TRBV2 NA CASSERTSGYNEQFF TGTGCCAGCAGTGAAAGGACTAGCGGATACAATGAGCAGTTCTTC
TRBJ2-1 TRBD2 TRBV9 NA CASSIGLAKHEQFF TGTGCCAGCAGCATTGGACTAGCTAAGCATGAGCAGTTCTTC
TRBJ2-1 TRBD2 TRBV7-9 NA CASSLAGSSSNEQFF TGTGCCAGCAGCCTAGCGGGAAGCTCCTCCAATGAGCAGTTCTTC
TRBJ1-4 NA TRBV10-3 NA CAISEFGGTNEKLFF TGTGCCATCAGTGAGTTTGGGGGGACTAATGAAAAACTGTTTTTT
TRBJ2-2 NA TRBV6-5 NA CASSYAGDTGELFF TGTGCCAGCAGTTACGCAGGGGACACCGGGGAGCTGTTTTTT
TRBJ2-4 NA TRBV7-3 NA CASSLTCRWAKNIQYF TGTGCCAGCAGCTTAACTTGCAGGTGGGCCAAAAACATTCAGTACTTC
TRBJ1-1 TRBD1 TRBV9 NA CASSVGGDRVMNTEAFF TGTGCCAGCAGCGTAGGGGGAGACAGGGTAATGAACACTGAAGCTTTCTTT
TRBJ1-6 NA TRBV27 NA CASSLTGRSSSYNSPLHF TGTGCCAGCAGTCTGACGGGACGTTCGAGCTCCTATAATTCACCCCTCCACTTT
TRBJ2-5 TRBD2 TRBV13 NA CASRHSGISGETQYF TGTGCCAGCAGACATAGCGGGATTTCGGGAGAGACCCAGTACTTC
TRBJ2-5 NA TRBV7-8 NA CASSPGALQETQYF TGTGCCAGCAGTCCTGGGGCCCTTCAAGAGACCCAGTACTTC
TRBJ2-1 NA TRBV5-6 once CASSHTTRYNEQFF TGTGCCAGCAGCCATACGACTCGCTACAATGAGCAGTTCTTC
TRBJ2-3 NA TRBV27 NA CASSLQGRGGSTDTQYF TGTGCCAGCAGTTTACAAGGCAGGGGCGGAAGCACAGATACGCAGTATTTT
TRBJ2-3 TRBD2 TRBV11-2 NA CASSLGWTSGTDTQYF TGTGCCAGCAGCTTGGGCTGGACTAGCGGCACAGATACGCAGTATTTT
TRBJ1-6 TRBD1 TRBV7-8 NA CASSWLELDREFGSPLHF TGTGCCAGCAGCTGGCTGGAATTGGACAGGGAGTTTGGTTCACCCCTCCACTTT
TRBJ2-5 NA TRBV11-2 once CASSLILGETQYF TGTGCCAGCAGCTTAATACTGGGAGAGACCCAGTACTTC
TRBJ1-1 NA TRBV11-2 NA CASSLVGVGEAFF TGTGCCAGCAGCTTAGTTGGGGTCGGGGAAGCTTTCTTT
TRBJ2-5 TRBD2 TRBV9 once CASSTQGSGGETQYF TGTGCCAGCAGCACCCAGGGTAGCGGGGGGGAGACCCAGTACTTC
TRBJ2-2 NA TRBV19 NA CATSGQAGELFF TGTGCCACCTCAGGTCAGGCCGGGGAGCTGTTTTTT
TRBJ1-5 NA TRBV30 once CAGRGGVGSNQPQHF TGTGCCGGGCGCGGGGGGGTGGGTAGCAATCAGCCCCAGCATTTT
TRBJ2-1 NA TRBV19 NA CASTPGRSSYNEQFF TGTGCCAGTACCCCAGGGCGGTCCTCCTACAATGAGCAGTTCTTC
TRBJ2-3 TRBD2 TRBV28 NA CASSDASGRLGTDTQYF TGTGCCAGCAGTGACGCTAGCGGGAGGTTGGGCACAGATACGCAGTATTTT